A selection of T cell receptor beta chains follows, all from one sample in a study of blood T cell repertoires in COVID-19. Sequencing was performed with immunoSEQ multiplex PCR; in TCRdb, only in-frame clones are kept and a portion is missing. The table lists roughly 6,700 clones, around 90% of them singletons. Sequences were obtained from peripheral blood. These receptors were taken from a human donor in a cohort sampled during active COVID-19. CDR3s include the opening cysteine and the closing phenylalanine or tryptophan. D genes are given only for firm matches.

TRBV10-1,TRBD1,CASSEYPGQRSDTGELFF
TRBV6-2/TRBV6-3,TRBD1,CASSYSPGTGDSPLHF
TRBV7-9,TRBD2,CASSLRTSGSDEQFF
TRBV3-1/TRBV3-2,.,CASSQGLDGETQYF
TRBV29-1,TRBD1,CSSRDSSYEQYF
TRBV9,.,CASTDGSSYNEQFF
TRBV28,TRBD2,CASTNLGGGVEQQFF
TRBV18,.,CASSQNSGNTEAFF
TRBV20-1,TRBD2,CSASGGLAGASATDTQYF
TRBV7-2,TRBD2,CASRKGAGGLYEQYF
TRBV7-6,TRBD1,CASSLAGTATYEQYF
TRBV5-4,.,CASSSFDRSYGYTF
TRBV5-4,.,CASSKTETAYNEQFF
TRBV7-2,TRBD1,CASSLVETGADWSNQPQHF
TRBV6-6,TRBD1,CASSYGTGSTYGYTF
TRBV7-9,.,CASSLASPSPSTDTQYF
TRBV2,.,CASSERAFDTQYF
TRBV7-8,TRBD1,CASSLGPGQVRTEAFF
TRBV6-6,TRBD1,CASSGGTGEGTGELFF
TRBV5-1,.,CASSLTLRQETQYF
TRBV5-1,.,CASSLGFRAGANVLTF
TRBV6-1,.,CASSEREECNNRANVLTF
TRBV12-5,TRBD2,CASGLVKWASGGSSPYNEQFF
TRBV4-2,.,CASSHRRGHGETQYF
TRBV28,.,CASTGNTEAFF
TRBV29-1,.,CSVRQDDNQPQHF
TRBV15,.,CATSRDRGSHEQYF
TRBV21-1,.,CASSKGAIYEQYF
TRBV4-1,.,CASSHGLQETQYF
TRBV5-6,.,CASSLAAPSSYEQYF
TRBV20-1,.,CSASKDMANYGYTF
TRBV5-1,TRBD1,CASSLAGLQGRTNTGELFF
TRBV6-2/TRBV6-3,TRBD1,CASSYSLDRMNTEAFF
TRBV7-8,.,CASSPEGGLRVQPQHF
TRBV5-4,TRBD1,CASSKSGQGIYGYTF
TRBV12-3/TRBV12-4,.,CASSLSQDYGYTF
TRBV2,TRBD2,CASSEWASGTLPYEQYF
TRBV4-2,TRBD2,CASSQSGGGSDEQFF
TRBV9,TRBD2,CASSFAGAYNEQFF